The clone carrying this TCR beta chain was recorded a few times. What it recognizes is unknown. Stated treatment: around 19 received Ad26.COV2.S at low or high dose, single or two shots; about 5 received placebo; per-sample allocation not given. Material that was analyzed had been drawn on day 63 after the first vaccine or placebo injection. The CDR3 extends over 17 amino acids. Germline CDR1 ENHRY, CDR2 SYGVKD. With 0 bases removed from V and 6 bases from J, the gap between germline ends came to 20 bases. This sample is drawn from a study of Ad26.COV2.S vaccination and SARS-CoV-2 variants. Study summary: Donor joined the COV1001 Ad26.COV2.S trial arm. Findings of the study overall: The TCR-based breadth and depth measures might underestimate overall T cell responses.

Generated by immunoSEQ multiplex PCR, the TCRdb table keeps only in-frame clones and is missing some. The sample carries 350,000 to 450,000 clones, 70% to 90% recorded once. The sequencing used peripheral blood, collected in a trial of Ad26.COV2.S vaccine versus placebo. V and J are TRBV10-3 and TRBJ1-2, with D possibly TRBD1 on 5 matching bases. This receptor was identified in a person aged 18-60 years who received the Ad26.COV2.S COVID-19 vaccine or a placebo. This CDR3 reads CAISESVTAGKDHGYTF. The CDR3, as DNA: TGTGCCATCAGTGAGTCAGTTACGGCAGGGAAGGACCATGGCTACACCTTC.